The rows below give T cell receptor beta chains drawn from one sample of a study of technical replicates of blood from four donors. TCRdb's copy holds only in-frame clones and misses some; the assay was immunoSEQ multiplex PCR. The table lists tens of thousands of clones, approximately 90% of them singletons, with 0.35% to 0.5% in the top ten. The specimen was T cells isolated from PBMCs. Receptors were obtained from a human donor in good health. Both conserved end residues are part of each CDR3. A D gene is named only where the DNA matches it firmly. Clone size, where shown, is once, few, many, or a class for clones that have expanded.

TRBV11-2	NA	TRBJ1-1	NA	CASGGQMNTEAFF	TGTGCCAGCGGAGGACAGATGAACACTGAAGCTTTCTTT
TRBV6-6	NA	TRBJ2-2	TRBD2	CASSYSLGGYTGELFF	TGTGCCAGCAGTTACTCCTTGGGGGGGTACACCGGGGAGCTGTTTTTT
TRBV7-2	NA	TRBJ1-1	NA	CASSLLARNTEAFF	TGTGCCAGCAGCTTATTGGCCAGGAACACTGAAGCTTTCTTT
TRBV30	NA	TRBJ2-7	TRBD1	CACQQGSAEQYF	TGTGCCTGTCAACAGGGGTCCGCCGAGCAGTACTTC
TRBV19	NA	TRBJ2-1	TRBD2	CASSATSVEQFF	TGTGCCAGTAGTGCGACTAGCGTTGAGCAGTTCTTC
TRBV6-5	NA	TRBJ1-5	NA	CASLNPGQPQHF	TGTGCCAGCCTAAACCCGGGACAGCCCCAGCATTTT
TRBV5-4	NA	TRBJ2-4	TRBD2	CASSDGTSGRASSAKNIQYF	TGTGCCAGCAGCGATGGGACTAGCGGGAGAGCTAGCAGCGCCAAAAACATTCAGTACTTC
TRBV12-2	NA	TRBJ2-1	NA	CASRRQGVSLSYNEQFF	TGTGCAAGTCGCCGCCAGGGGGTGAGTTTGTCCTACAATGAGCAGTTCTTC
TRBV7-9	few	TRBJ1-2	NA	CASSLAMAANGYTF	TGTGCCAGCAGCTTAGCTATGGCTGCCAATGGCTACACCTTC
TRBV5-4	few	TRBJ1-4	TRBD1	CASSSIPGQEDEKLFF	TGTGCCAGCAGCTCTATTCCGGGACAGGAGGATGAAAAACTGTTTTTT
TRBV28	NA	TRBJ2-3	NA	CASRAVRGRQYF	TGTGCCAGCAGGGCTGTTAGGGGCAGGCAGTATTTT
TRBV19	NA	TRBJ2-7	TRBD2	CASSGSREITEQYF	TGTGCCAGTAGTGGATCGCGGGAGATCACCGAGCAGTACTTC
TRBV18	NA	TRBJ2-5	TRBD2	CASSLPGLAEETQYF	TGTGCCAGCTCACTCCCCGGGCTAGCGGAAGAGACCCAGTACTTC
TRBV18	NA	TRBJ1-2	NA	CASSPLRGFWDGYTF	TGTGCCAGCTCACCTTTAAGGGGTTTCTGGGATGGCTACACCTTC
TRBV7-9	few	TRBJ2-2	TRBD1	CASSTQGSGTGLTGELFF	TGTGCCAGCAGCACCCAAGGATCCGGGACAGGGCTCACCGGGGAGCTGTTTTTT
TRBV5-1	NA	TRBJ1-3	TRBD1	CASSLLGQETSGNTIYF	TGCGCCAGCAGCTTACTAGGACAGGAAACCTCTGGAAACACCATATATTTT
TRBV15	NA	TRBJ2-3	NA	CATVRAGLGDTQYF	TGTGCCACAGTGAGGGCGGGCCTCGGGGATACGCAGTATTTT
TRBV27	once	TRBJ2-3	TRBD1	CASSRAGTDTDTQYF	TGTGCCAGCAGCCGCGCCGGGACAGACACAGATACGCAGTATTTT
TRBV25-1	NA	TRBJ1-1	TRBD1	CASSLGQLNTEAFF	TGTGCCAGCTCCCTGGGACAGTTGAACACTGAAGCTTTCTTT
TRBV19	NA	TRBJ1-1	TRBD1	CASRETTGGNTEAFF	TGTGCCAGTAGGGAGACGACAGGGGGGAACACTGAAGCTTTCTTT
TRBV5-6	NA	TRBJ2-5	NA	CASNREEETQYF	TGTGCCAGCAACAGGGAAGAAGAGACCCAGTACTTC
TRBV30	NA	TRBJ1-5	NA	CAWAGVWNQPQHF	TGTGCGTGGGCGGGGGTTTGGAATCAGCCCCAGCATTTT
TRBV6-5	NA	TRBJ2-1	NA	CASSGQINEQFF	TGTGCCAGCAGTGGACAGATTAATGAGCAGTTCTTC
TRBV6-5	NA	TRBJ2-7	NA	CASSPTGVPQYF	TGTGCCAGCAGCCCTACGGGGGTACCGCAGTACTTC
TRBV5-4	NA	TRBJ2-7	TRBD2	CASSLGTSGRLSSYEQYF	TGTGCCAGCAGCTTGGGAACTAGCGGGAGGCTAAGCTCCTACGAGCAGTACTTC
TRBV2	few	TRBJ1-5	TRBD1	CASSDDRVGQPQHF	TGTGCCAGCAGTGACGACAGGGTGGGTCAGCCCCAGCATTTT
TRBV19	NA	TRBJ2-5	TRBD1	CASSITGGKRETQYF	TGTGCCAGTAGTATCACAGGGGGCAAAAGAGAGACCCAGTACTTC
TRBV14	NA	TRBJ2-7	TRBD2	CASSRVAGGPSYAQYF	TGTGCCAGCAGCCGCGTGGCGGGAGGGCCCTCTTACGCGCAGTACTTC
TRBV28	NA	TRBJ2-1	NA	CASSLLGNEQFF	TGTGCCAGCAGTTTACTAGGTAATGAGCAGTTCTTC
TRBV7-8	NA	TRBJ2-7	NA	CASSPAGMSYEQYF	TGTGCCAGCAGTCCGGCCGGGATGTCCTACGAGCAGTACTTC
TRBV19	few	TRBJ2-2	NA	CASSDLQGYTGELFF	TGTGCCAGTAGTGATTTACAGGGTTACACCGGGGAGCTGTTTTTT
TRBV9	NA	TRBJ1-1	NA	CASSAGEGSEAFF	TGTGCCAGCAGCGCCGGGGAGGGGTCTGAAGCTTTCTTT
TRBV4-1	NA	TRBJ2-7	TRBD2	CASSQVVAGGGYEQYF	TGCGCCAGCAGCCAAGTAGTAGCGGGAGGTGGATACGAGCAGTACTTC
TRBV9	NA	TRBJ1-2	TRBD1	CASSAWDSSNYGYTF	TGTGCCAGCAGCGCTTGGGACAGCTCTAACTATGGCTACACCTTC
TRBV19	NA	TRBJ1-2	NA	CASSLRLYGYTF	TGTGCCAGTAGCTTGCGGCTCTATGGCTACACCTTC
TRBV9	once	TRBJ2-2	NA	CASSAYGGTGELFF	TGTGCCAGCAGCGCCTACGGAGGCACCGGGGAGCTGTTTTTT
TRBV13	NA	TRBJ2-7	TRBD2	CASSLAGAYEQYF	TGTGCCAGCAGCCTAGCGGGTGCCTACGAGCAGTACTTC